The entry that follows covers one TCR beta chain sequence. The data were produced by immunoSEQ multiplex PCR, yet TCRdb's version contains in-frame clones alone and is incomplete. This sample has roughly 43,000 clones, with about 80% found just once. The data stem from a study of blood T cell repertoires in COVID-19. The overall study: The origin of the acute and convalescent COVID-19 samples was the United States, Italy and Spain.

Source material: peripheral blood. This TCR was recovered from a woman aged 80 or over with acute or convalescent COVID-19.

This CDR3 reads CASSKGPGQPEEGNTIYF. The CDR3 DNA sequence: TGTGCCAGCAGCAAAGGGCCGGGACAGCCAGAAGAGGGAAACACCATATATTTT. V gene TRBV21-1 combines with J gene TRBJ1-3; the DNA was not compared with TRBD1, the D call given in the table. TRBV21-1 is classified as a pseudogene. CDR3 length equals 18 residues.